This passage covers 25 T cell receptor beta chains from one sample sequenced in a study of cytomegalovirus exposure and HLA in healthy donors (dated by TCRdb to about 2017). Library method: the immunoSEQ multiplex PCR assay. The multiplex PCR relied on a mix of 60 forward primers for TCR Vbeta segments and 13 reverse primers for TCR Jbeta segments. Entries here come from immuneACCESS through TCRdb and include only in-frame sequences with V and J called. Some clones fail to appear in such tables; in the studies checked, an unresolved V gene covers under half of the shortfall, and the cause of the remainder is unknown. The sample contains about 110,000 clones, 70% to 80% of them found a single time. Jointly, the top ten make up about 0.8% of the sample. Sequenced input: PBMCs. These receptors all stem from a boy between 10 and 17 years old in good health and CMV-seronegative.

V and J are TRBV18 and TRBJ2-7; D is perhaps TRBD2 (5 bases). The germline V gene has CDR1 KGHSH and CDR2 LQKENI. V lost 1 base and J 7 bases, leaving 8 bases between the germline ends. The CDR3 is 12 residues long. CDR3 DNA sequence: TGTGCCAGCTCACCACGCCGGGGTGAGCAGTACTTC. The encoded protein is CASSPRRGEQYF.

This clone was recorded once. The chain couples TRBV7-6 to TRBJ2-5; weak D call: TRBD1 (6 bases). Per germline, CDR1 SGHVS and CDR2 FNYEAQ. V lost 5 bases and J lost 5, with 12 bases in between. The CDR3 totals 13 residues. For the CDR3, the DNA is TGTGCCAGCAGCCAGACAGGTCTGGAGACCCAGTACTTC. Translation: CASSQTGLETQYF. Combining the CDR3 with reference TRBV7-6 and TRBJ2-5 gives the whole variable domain GAGVSQSPRYKVTKRGQDVALRCDPISGHVSLYWYRQALGQGPEFLTYFNYEAQQDKSGLPNDRFSAERPEGSISTLTIQRTEQRDSAMYRCASSQTGLETQYFGPGTRLLVL.

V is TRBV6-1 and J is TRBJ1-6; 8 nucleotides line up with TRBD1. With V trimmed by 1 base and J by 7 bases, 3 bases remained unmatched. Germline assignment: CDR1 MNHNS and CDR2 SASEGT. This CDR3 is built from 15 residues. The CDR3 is CASSEGTGWNSPLHF. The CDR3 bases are TGTGCCAGCAGTGAAGGGACAGGGTGGAATTCACCCCTCCACTTT.

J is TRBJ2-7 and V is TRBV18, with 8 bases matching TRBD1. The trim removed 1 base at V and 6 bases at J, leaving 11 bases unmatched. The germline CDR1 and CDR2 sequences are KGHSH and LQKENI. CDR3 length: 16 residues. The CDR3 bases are TGTGCCAGCTCACCACTAGGACAGGGCGCAGAGAGCGAGCAGTACTTC. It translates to CASSPLGQGAESEQYF. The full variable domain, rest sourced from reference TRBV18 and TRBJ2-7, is NAGVMQNPRHLVRRRGQEARLRCSPMKGHSHVYWYRQLPEEGLKFMVYLQKENIIDESGMPKERFSAEFPKEGPSILRIQQVVRGDSAAYFCASSPLGQGAESEQYFGPGTRLTVT.

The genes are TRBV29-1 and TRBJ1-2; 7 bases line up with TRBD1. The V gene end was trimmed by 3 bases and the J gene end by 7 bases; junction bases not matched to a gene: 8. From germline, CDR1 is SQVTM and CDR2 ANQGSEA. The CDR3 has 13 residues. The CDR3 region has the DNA TGCAGCGTTGAGACGCAGGGGGTCTCTGGCTACACCTTC. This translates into CSVETQGVSGYTF.

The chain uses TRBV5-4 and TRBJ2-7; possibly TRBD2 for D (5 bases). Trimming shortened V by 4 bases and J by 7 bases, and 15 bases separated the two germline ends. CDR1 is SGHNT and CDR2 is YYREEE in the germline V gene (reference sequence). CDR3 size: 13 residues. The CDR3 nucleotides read TGTGCCAGCAGCATGGACGGAACGGGAGAGCAGTACTTC. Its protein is CASSMDGTGEQYF.

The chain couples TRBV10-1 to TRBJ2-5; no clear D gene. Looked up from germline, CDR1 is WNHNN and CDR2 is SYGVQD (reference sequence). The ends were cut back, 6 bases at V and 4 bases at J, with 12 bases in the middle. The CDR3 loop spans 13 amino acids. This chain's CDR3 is CASSSLFGETQYF. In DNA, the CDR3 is TGCGCCAGCAGCTCTCTTTTCGGAGAGACCCAGTACTTC.

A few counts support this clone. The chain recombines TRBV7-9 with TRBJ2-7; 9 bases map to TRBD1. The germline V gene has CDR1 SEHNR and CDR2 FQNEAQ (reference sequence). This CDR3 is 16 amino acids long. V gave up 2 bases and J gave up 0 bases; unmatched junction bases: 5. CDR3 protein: CASSLSGTGSSYEQYF. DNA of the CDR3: TGTGCCAGCAGCTTATCTGGGACAGGGAGCTCCTACGAGCAGTACTTC.

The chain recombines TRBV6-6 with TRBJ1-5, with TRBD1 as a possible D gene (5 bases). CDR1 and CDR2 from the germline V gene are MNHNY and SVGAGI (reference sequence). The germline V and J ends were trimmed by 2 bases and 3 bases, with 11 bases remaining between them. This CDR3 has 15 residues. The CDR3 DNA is TGTGCCAGCAGTTACGGGGCCGGAGTCAATCAGCCCCAGCATTTT. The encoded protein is CASSYGAGVNQPQHF.

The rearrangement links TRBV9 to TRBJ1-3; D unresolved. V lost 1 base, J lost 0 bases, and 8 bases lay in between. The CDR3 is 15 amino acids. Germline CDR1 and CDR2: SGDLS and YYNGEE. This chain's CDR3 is CASSVLGHSGNTIYF. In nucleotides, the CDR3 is TGTGCCAGCAGCGTACTGGGCCACTCTGGAAACACCATATATTTT.

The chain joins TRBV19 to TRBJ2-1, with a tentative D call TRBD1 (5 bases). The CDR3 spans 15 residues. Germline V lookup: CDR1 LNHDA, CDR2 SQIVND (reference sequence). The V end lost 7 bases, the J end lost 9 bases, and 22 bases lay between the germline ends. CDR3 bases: TGTGCCAGTACTGTGGAGACAGAGGCATCGGTTGAGCAGTTCTTC. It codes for CASTVETEASVEQFF. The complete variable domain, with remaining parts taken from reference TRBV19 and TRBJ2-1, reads DGGITQSPKYLFRKEGQNVTLSCEQNLNHDAMYWYRQDPGQGLRLIYYSQIVNDFQKGDIAEGYSVSREKKESFPLTVTSAQKNPTAFYLCASTVETEASVEQFFGPGTRLTVL.

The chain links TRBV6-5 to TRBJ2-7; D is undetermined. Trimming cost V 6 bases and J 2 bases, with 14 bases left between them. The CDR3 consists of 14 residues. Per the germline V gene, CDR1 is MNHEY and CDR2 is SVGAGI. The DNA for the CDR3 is TGTGCCAGCAGCCCTCTCGCTACCGCCTACGAGCAGTACTTC. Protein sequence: CASSPLATAYEQYF.

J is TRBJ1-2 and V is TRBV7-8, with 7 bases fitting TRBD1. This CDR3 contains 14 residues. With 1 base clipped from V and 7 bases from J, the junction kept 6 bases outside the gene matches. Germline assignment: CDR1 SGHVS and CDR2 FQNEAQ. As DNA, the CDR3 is TGTGCCAGCAGCTTAGTGGGACAGAGCAGTGGCTACACCTTC. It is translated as CASSLVGQSSGYTF.

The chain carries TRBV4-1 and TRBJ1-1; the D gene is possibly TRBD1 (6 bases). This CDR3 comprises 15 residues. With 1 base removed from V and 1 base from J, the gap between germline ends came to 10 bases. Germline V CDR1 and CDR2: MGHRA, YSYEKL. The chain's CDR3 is CASSQVPGANTEAFF. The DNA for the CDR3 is TGCGCCAGCAGCCAAGTCCCAGGGGCGAACACTGAAGCTTTCTTT.

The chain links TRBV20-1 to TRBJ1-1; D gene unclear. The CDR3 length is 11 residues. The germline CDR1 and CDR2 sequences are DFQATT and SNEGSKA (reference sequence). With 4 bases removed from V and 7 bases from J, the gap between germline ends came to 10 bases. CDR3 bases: TGCAGTGCTACCGGGTTCCATGAAGCTTTCTTT. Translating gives CSATGFHEAFF.

CDR3 in DNA: TGTGCCAGCAGCTCCGGACTAGCGGGAGGGTACCTCACCTACGAGCAGTACTTC. Amino acids: CASSSGLAGGYLTYEQYF. This rearrangement joins TRBV5-4 to TRBJ2-7, with 15 positions matching TRBD2. CDR1 SGHNT and CDR2 YYREEE come from the germline V gene (reference sequence). V gave up 3 bases and J gave up 2 bases; unmatched junction bases: 9. This CDR3 spans 18 amino acids.

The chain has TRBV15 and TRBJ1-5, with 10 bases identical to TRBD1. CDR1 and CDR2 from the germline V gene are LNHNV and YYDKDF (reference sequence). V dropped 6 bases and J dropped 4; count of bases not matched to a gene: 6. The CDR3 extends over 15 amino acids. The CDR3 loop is CATRGGQGPNQPQHF. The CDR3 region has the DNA TGTGCCACCAGAGGGGGACAGGGGCCAAATCAGCCCCAGCATTTT.

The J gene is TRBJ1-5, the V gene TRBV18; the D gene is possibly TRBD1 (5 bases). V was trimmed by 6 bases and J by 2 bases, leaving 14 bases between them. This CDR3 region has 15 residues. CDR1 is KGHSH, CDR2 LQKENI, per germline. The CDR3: CASSLQARRNQPQHF. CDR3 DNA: TGTGCCAGCTCGTTACAGGCGCGTCGCAATCAGCCCCAGCATTTT.

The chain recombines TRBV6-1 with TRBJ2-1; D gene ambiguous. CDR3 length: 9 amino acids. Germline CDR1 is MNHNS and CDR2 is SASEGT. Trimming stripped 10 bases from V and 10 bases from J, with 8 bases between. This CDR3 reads CAIGREQFF. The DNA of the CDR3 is TGTGCCATTGGTCGGGAGCAGTTCTTC.

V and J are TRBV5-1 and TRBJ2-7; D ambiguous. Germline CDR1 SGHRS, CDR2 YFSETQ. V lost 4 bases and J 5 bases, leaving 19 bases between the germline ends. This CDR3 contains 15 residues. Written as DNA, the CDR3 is TGCGCCAGCAGCCTTACAATCCCTCCCATGAACGAGCAGTACTTC. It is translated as CASSLTIPPMNEQYF.

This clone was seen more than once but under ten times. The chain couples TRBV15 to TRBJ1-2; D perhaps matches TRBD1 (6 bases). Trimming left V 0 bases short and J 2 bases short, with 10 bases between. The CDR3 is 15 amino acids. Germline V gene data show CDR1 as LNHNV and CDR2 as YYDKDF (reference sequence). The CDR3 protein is CATSRDRGANYGYTF. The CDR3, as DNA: TGTGCCACCAGCAGAGATCGGGGGGCGAACTATGGCTACACCTTC.

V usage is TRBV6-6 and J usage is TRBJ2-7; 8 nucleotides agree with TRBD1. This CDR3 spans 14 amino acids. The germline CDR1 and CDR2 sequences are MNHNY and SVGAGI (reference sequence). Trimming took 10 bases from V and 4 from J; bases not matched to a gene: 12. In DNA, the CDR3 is TGTGCCATCCCACTAAGGACAGGGACATACGAGCAGTACTTC. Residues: CAIPLRTGTYEQYF.

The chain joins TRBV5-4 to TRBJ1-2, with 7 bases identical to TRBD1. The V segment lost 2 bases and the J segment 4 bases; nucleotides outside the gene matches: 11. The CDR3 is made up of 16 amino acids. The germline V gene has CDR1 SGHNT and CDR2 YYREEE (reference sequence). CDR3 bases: TGTGCCAGCAGCTTCCCGGGACAGTTACTACCCTATGGCTACACCTTC. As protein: CASSFPGQLLPYGYTF.

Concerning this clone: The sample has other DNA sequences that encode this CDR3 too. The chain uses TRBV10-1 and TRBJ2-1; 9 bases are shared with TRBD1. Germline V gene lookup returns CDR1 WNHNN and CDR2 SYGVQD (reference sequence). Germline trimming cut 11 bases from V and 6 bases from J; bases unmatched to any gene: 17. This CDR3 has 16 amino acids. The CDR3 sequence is CAVQPPRGTGLNEQFF. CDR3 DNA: TGCGCCGTGCAGCCTCCGAGGGGGACAGGGCTCAATGAGCAGTTCTTC.

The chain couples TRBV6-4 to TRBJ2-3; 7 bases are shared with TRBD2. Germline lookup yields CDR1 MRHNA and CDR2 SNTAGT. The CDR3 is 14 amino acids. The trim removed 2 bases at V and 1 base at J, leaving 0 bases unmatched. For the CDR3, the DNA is TGTGCCAGCAGTGACGCGGGAGGCACAGATACGCAGTATTTT. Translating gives CASSDAGGTDTQYF.